Sequencing of this T cell receptor (beta chain) was carried out in a study of blood T cell repertoires in COVID-19. The overall study: There were acute and convalescent COVID-19 samples, and they came from the United States, Italy and Spain. From T cells, B-cell-depleted T cells, or PBMCs came the material, which was cDNA or gDNA.

The ends were cut back, 5 bases at V and 4 bases at J, with 20 bases in the middle. The CDR3 is 15 amino acids. The germline V gene has CDR1 SQVTM and CDR2 ANQGSEA. The protocol was immunoSEQ multiplex PCR, while the TCRdb copy is restricted to in-frame clones and leaves out a portion. Found here are some 100,000 clones, about 88% of them singletons; the top ten hold 5.2%. The rearrangement links TRBV29-1 to TRBJ1-1, with D perhaps matching TRBD1 (5 bases). The TCR originated in an elderly woman with active COVID-19. The specimen was peripheral blood. The CDR3 loop is CSVPARGFGGTEAFF. DNA for the CDR3: TGCAGCGTTCCAGCCCGGGGCTTCGGGGGCACTGAAGCTTTCTTT. Full variable domain (missing parts from reference TRBV29-1 and TRBJ1-1): SAVISQKPSRDICQRGTSLTIQCQVDSQVTMMFWYRQQPGQSLTLIATANQGSEATYESGFVIDKFPISRPNLTFSTLTVSNMSPEDSSIYLCSVPARGFGGTEAFFGQGTRLTVV.